One and the same sample provided the 14 T cell receptor beta chains below, sequenced in a study of T cell changes during pregnancy in multiple sclerosis. Assay: immunoSEQ multiplex PCR; the TCRdb copy retains only in-frame clones and omits some. The table shows about 92,000 clones, with 92% occurring only once. Sequencing used peripheral blood, obtained in the first trimester of pregnancy. These receptors came from a female donor with multiple sclerosis, enrolled in a pregnancy study.

The rearrangement joins TRBV14 to TRBJ1-2; TRBD1 aligns across 8 bases. This CDR3 spans 14 amino acids. CDR1 SGHDN and CDR2 FVKESK come from the germline V gene. Trimming cost V 2 bases and J 4 bases; bases outside gene matches: 3. This CDR3 is CASSQQGAGYGYTF. The CDR3 DNA sequence: TGTGCCAGCAGCCAACAGGGGGCCGGCTATGGCTACACCTTC.

This rearrangement joins TRBV5-1 to TRBJ2-5, with 10 bases identical to TRBD1. The CDR3 consists of 16 residues. Germline V gene lookup returns CDR1 SGHRS and CDR2 YFSETQ. V dropped 6 bases and J dropped 2; count of bases not matched to a gene: 10. CDR3 residues: CASKRRRQGAQETQYF. The CDR3 coding sequence is TGCGCCAGCAAACGGCGGAGACAGGGGGCTCAAGAGACCCAGTACTTC.

DNA of the CDR3: TGCGCCAGCAGTGAGGGACCAACAAAGGGGGATACGCAGTATTTT. Its protein is CASSEGPTKGDTQYF. This chain joins TRBV10-1 and TRBJ2-3; D might be TRBD1 (5 bases). CDR3 length equals 15 residues. Trimming cost V 2 bases and J 6 bases, with 15 bases left between them. Germline V CDR1 and CDR2: WNHNN, SYGVQD (reference sequence).

This clone was seen once. The chain is built from TRBV14 and TRBJ2-3, with D maybe TRBD2 (5 bases). The CDR3 runs to 15 residues. V lost 3 bases and J lost 1, with 11 bases in between. Germline V lookup: CDR1 SGHDN, CDR2 FVKESK. CDR3 in amino acids: CASSQAGRGTDTQYF. The DNA for the CDR3 is TGTGCCAGCAGCCAGGCGGGTCGCGGCACAGATACGCAGTATTTT.

This sequence joins TRBV28 and TRBJ1-4, with 10 bases identical to TRBD1. The CDR3 totals 15 residues. V was clipped by 4 bases and J by 8 bases; unmatched bases: 7. Germline lookup yields CDR1 MDHEN and CDR2 SYDVKM. The CDR3 protein is CASSSAGTGEEKLFF. The CDR3 region has the DNA TGTGCCAGCAGTTCCGCCGGGACAGGGGAGGAAAAACTGTTTTTT.

V gene TRBV20-1 combines with J gene TRBJ2-7; no clear D gene. V shed 6 bases and J shed 7 bases, with 13 bases lying between them. Germline V gene lookup returns CDR1 DFQATT and CDR2 SNEGSKA (reference sequence). This CDR3 spans 11 amino acids. CDR3 loop: CSALLPVEQYF. CDR3 DNA sequence: TGCAGTGCCCTACTTCCCGTAGAGCAGTACTTC.

V gene TRBV18 combines with J gene TRBJ1-1; D perhaps matches TRBD1 (6 bases). The ends were cut back, 2 bases at V and 1 base at J, with 8 bases in the middle. The CDR3 runs to 14 residues. CDR1 is KGHSH and CDR2 is LQKENI in the germline V gene. The DNA for the CDR3 is TGTGCCAGCTCACCAACCAGGGGGAACACTGAAGCTTTCTTT. Amino acids: CASSPTRGNTEAFF.

This chain joins TRBV5-5 and TRBJ2-7, with a weak D call TRBD1 (6 bases). V lost 1 base to trimming and J lost 3 bases, with 14 bases between them. This CDR3 region has 15 residues. CDR1 is SGHKS, CDR2 YYEKEE, per germline (reference sequence). In nucleotides, the CDR3 is TGTGCCAGCAGCTTGTCCGGGACATATATCTACGAGCAGTACTTC. Its translation: CASSLSGTYIYEQYF. The full variable domain, rest sourced from reference TRBV5-5 and TRBJ2-7, is DAGVTQSPTHLIKTRGQQVTLRCSPISGHKSVSWYQQVLGQGPQFIFQYYEKEERGRGNFPDRFSARQFPNYSSELNVNALLLGDSALYLCASSLSGTYIYEQYFGPGTRLTVT.

The chain couples TRBV19 to TRBJ2-7; TRBD1 aligns across 8 bases. This CDR3 is 13 amino acids long. V shed 5 bases, J shed 3 bases, and the junction held 3 bases outside the gene matches. Germline V gene data show CDR1 as LNHDA and CDR2 as SQIVND (reference sequence). The CDR3 DNA reads TGTGCCAGTAGTCCGGGACAGGTCTACGAGCAGTACTTC. Translated: CASSPGQVYEQYF. Full variable domain (outside the CDR3, taken from reference TRBV19 and TRBJ2-7): DGGITQSPKYLFRKEGQNVTLSCEQNLNHDAMYWYRQDPGQGLRLIYYSQIVNDFQKGDIAEGYSVSREKKESFPLTVTSAQKNPTAFYLCASSPGQVYEQYFGPGTRLTVT.

The V and J genes are TRBV27 and TRBJ2-1; 10 bases fit TRBD1. Per germline, CDR1 MNHEY and CDR2 SMNVEV (reference sequence). The CDR3 is made up of 14 amino acids. With 6 bases clipped from V and 4 bases from J, the junction kept 3 bases outside the gene matches. DNA for the CDR3: TGTGCCAGCAGCCTGGGACAGGGGTACAATGAGCAGTTCTTC. Translated: CASSLGQGYNEQFF.

The J gene is TRBJ2-1, the V gene TRBV5-1; 9 nucleotides line up with TRBD1. J was trimmed by 8 bases and V by 4 bases; bases with no gene match: 10. CDR3 length: 15 residues. Germline values: CDR1 SGHRS, CDR2 YFSETQ. In DNA, the CDR3 is TGCGCCAGCAGCAAGGCCGGGACAGGGTACGATGAGCAGTTCTTC. Encoded protein: CASSKAGTGYDEQFF.

J is TRBJ1-5 and V is TRBV27, with D perhaps TRBD1 (5 bases). V was shortened by 2 bases and J by 7 bases, with 12 bases between the two germline ends. Germline V lookup: CDR1 MNHEY, CDR2 SMNVEV (reference sequence). The CDR3 has 14 residues. This CDR3 reads CASSLLGVGQPQHF. The CDR3 DNA sequence: TGTGCCAGCAGTTTACTAGGGGTGGGCCAGCCCCAGCATTTT.

The chain has TRBV7-7 and TRBJ2-7; 8 nucleotides match TRBD2. CDR1 and CDR2 (germline): SSHAT, FNYEAQ (reference sequence). There are 17 residues in the CDR3. The V and J ends lost 6 bases and 1 base, in that order; junction bases with no gene match: 14. CDR3 nucleotides: TGTGCCAGCAGTCCACCCCCAAGCGGGAGTGTATCCTACGAGCAGTACTTC. Its protein product is CASSPPPSGSVSYEQYF.

The J gene is TRBJ2-1, the V gene TRBV9; D is perhaps TRBD2 (5 bases). CDR1 and CDR2 from the germline V gene are SGDLS and YYNGEE. V gave up 0 bases and J gave up 1 base, with 11 bases separating them. CDR3 length: 16 amino acids. CDR3 region: CASSVGSGGSYNEQFF. CDR3 coding DNA: TGTGCCAGCAGCGTAGGGAGCGGAGGATCCTACAATGAGCAGTTCTTC.